This entry features one T cell receptor beta chain sequence. Measured with immunoSEQ multiplex PCR; TCRdb has only the in-frame clones, and not every one. This sample has about 89,000 clones, with 94% found just once. The data derive from a study of T cell changes during pregnancy in multiple sclerosis. From germline, CDR1 is LNHDA and CDR2 SQIVND (reference sequence). V was clipped by 5 bases and J by 5 bases; unmatched bases: 14. This CDR3 comprises 17 residues. This clonotype originated in a female donor with multiple sclerosis, enrolled in a pregnancy study. The rearrangement links TRBV19 to TRBJ2-2; 7 nucleotides match TRBD1. The sample consisted of peripheral blood, taken in the third trimester of pregnancy. The CDR3 spells CASSPHRRGRGTGELFF. CDR3 nucleotides: TGTGCCAGTAGTCCGCACAGAAGGGGGCGCGGGACCGGGGAGCTGTTTTTT.